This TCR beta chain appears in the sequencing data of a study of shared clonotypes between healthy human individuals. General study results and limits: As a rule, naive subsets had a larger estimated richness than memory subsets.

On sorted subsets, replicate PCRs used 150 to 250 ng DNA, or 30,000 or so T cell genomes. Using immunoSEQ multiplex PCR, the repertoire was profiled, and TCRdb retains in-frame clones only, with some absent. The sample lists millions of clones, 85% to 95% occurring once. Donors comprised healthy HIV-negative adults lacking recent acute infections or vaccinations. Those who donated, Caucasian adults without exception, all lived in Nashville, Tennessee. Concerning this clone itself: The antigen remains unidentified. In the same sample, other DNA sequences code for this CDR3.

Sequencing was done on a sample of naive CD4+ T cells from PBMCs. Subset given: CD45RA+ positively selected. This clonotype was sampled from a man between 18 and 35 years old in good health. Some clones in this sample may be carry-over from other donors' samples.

The CDR3 loop reads CASSLGVYEQYF. In DNA form, the CDR3 reads TGTGCCAGCAGCCTCGGGGTCTACGAGCAGTACTTC. The chain combines TRBV7-9 with TRBJ2-7; the D gene is possibly TRBD2 (5 bases). There are 12 residues in the CDR3. Looked up from germline, CDR1 is SEHNR and CDR2 is FQNEAQ (reference sequence). V dropped 5 bases and J dropped 3 bases, with 8 bases sitting between them.